The 21 T cell receptor beta chains in this list originate from one sample, sequenced in a study of vaccination and CD4 T cells after COVID-19 (dated by TCRdb to 2022 to 2024). Their antigens remain unidentified. Library construction relied on PCR. Sequencing took place on an Illumina iSeq 100. TCR sequencing of DNA from cultured CD4+ T cells used the Oncomine TCR Beta short-read assay at the Johns Hopkins FTIC core. The public reads were reanalyzed by TCRdb: fastp trimming at Q25, MiXCR alignment, in-frame beta chains only. A single entry per CDR3 protein holds the most common genes and DNA from its merged rows. The table for this sample lists 9,900 or so distinct CDR3 sequences; around 30% of them were counted only once. The ten top clones hold 8.5% to 10% of the sample. In the paper's terms, the treatment or condition label means: 10-day PBMC culture with coronavirus spike peptide pools or control peptides (ViraFEST assay).

The specimen was CD4+ T cells from blood, cultured in vitro, collected after SARS-CoV-2 vaccination. Receptors originate from a human donor who had recovered from COVID-19.

The table lists this clonotype with a count of one. The chain recombines TRBV18 with TRBJ1-2; tentative D call: TRBD1 (5 bases). This CDR3 has 15 amino acids. Deletions cut 3 bases from V and 5 bases from J, with 16 bases between. Germline-derived CDR1 and CDR2 are KGHSH and LQKENI. This CDR3 reads CASSPQTSGGYGYTF. The DNA for the CDR3 is TGTGCCAGCTCACCGCAGACAAGCGGGGGATATGGCTACACCTTC.

The chain is built from TRBV6-5 and TRBJ2-5; D may be TRBD2 (7 bases). V dropped 0 bases and J dropped 5 bases, with 19 bases sitting between them. The germline gives CDR1 MNHEY, CDR2 SVGAGI. The CDR3 consists of 17 residues. The CDR3 here is CASSYSLAGALKETQYF. CDR3 nucleotides: TGTGCCAGCAGTTACTCCCTCGCGGGGGCATTAAAGGAGACCCAGTACTTC.

This chain joins TRBV4-1 and TRBJ1-5; 9 bases line up with TRBD1. V shed 1 base, J shed 4 bases, and the junction held 2 bases outside the gene matches. The CDR3 sequence is 15 residues long. Germline V gene lookup returns CDR1 MGHRA and CDR2 YSYEKL. In DNA, the CDR3 is TGCGCCAGCAGCCAAGTGGGACAGGGAAATCAGCCCCAGCATTTT. This sequence encodes CASSQVGQGNQPQHF.

On this clonotype itself: Because the CDR3's place on the DNA is in doubt, the DNA is left out and the CDR3 is given as listed by TCRdb. The chain combines TRBV4-1 with TRBJ1-5. The germline V gene encodes CDR1 MGHRA and CDR2 YSYEKL. A total of 23 residues make up the CDR3, ends included. The chain's CDR3 is CASTNQTSMYLCASSPKSKPQHF.

CDR3 coding DNA: TGTGCCAGCAGTCCAAGACAGGGGATGTCGAGCACTGAAGCTTTCTTT. Its translation: CASSPRQGMSSTEAFF. The chain joins TRBV6-1 to TRBJ1-1; 8 bases align to TRBD1. The CDR3 is 16 amino acids. V shed 5 bases and J 4 bases; nucleotides not matched to a gene: 12. Germline values: CDR1 MNHNS, CDR2 SASEGT.

The chain employs TRBV15 and TRBJ2-5; maybe TRBD2 (5 bases). This CDR3 is built from 13 residues. Germline V gives CDR1 LNHNV, CDR2 YYDKDF (reference sequence). V was pared by 3 bases and J by 4 bases, with 9 bases between. In DNA form, the CDR3 reads TGTGCCACCAGCAGCTTTGCGGGAGAGACCCAGTACTTC. Its protein product is CATSSFAGETQYF.

This clonotype is termed medium-sized (0.01 to 0.1%). V and J are TRBV6-1 and TRBJ2-1, with TRBD1 matching over 11 bases. This CDR3 contains 15 residues. CDR1 and CDR2 from the germline V gene are MNHNS and SASEGT. The V and J ends lost 6 bases and 8 bases, in that order; junction bases with no gene match: 9. The CDR3 sequence: CASSDRDRGYYEQFF. The DNA for the CDR3 is TGTGCCAGCAGCGACCGGGACAGGGGGTATTATGAGCAGTTCTTC.

This clonotype was counted only a few times. The chain joins TRBV19 to TRBJ2-3; unclear D gene. CDR1 and CDR2 from the germline V gene are LNHDA and SQIVND (reference sequence). V was cut by 6 bases and J by 0 bases, with 10 bases left in between. This CDR3 has 14 residues. The CDR3 is CASSTMGSTDTQYF. As DNA, the CDR3 is TGTGCCAGTAGCACCATGGGAAGCACAGATACGCAGTATTTT.

This clonotype was seen more than once but under ten times. This chain links TRBV29-1 with TRBJ1-5; 9 positions match TRBD1. The CDR3 has 12 amino acids. Unmatched junction bases numbered 0, after V lost 4 bases and J lost 5 bases. Germline values: CDR1 SQVTM, CDR2 ANQGSEA. CDR3 in amino acids: CSVGTGDQPQHF. The DNA of the CDR3 is TGCAGCGTTGGGACAGGGGATCAGCCCCAGCATTTT.

The chain has TRBV6-1 and TRBJ1-2; tentative D call: TRBD1 (5 bases). Germline V gene data show CDR1 as MNHNS and CDR2 as SASEGT. Trimming took 2 bases from V and 4 from J, leaving 14 bases between them. The CDR3 extends over 15 amino acids. CDR3 coding DNA: TGTGCCAGCAGTGAACAGGGTAGGGTGGGCTATGGCTACACCTTC. It encodes CASSEQGRVGYGYTF.

The J gene is TRBJ2-1, the V gene TRBV24-1; no clear D gene. The CDR3 length is 15 residues. Trimming left V 2 bases short and J 1 base short, with 8 bases between. From germline, CDR1 is KGHDR and CDR2 SFDVKD. CDR3 in amino acids: CATSDSRRSYNEQFF. In DNA, the CDR3 is TGTGCCACCAGTGATTCTCGGAGATCCTACAATGAGCAGTTCTTC.

The chain combines TRBV19 with TRBJ2-6; D is unclear. Germline lookup yields CDR1 LNHDA and CDR2 SQIVND (reference sequence). The V gene lost 8 bases and the J gene lost 0 bases, with 5 bases spanning the gap. The CDR3 is 13 residues long. CDR3 amino acids: CASLPSGANVLTF. The CDR3 DNA reads TGTGCCAGTCTCCCCTCTGGGGCCAACGTCCTGACTTTC. Looking up the rest from reference TRBV19 and TRBJ2-6 gives the full variable domain: DGGITQSPKYLFRKEGQNVTLSCEQNLNHDAMYWYRQDPGQGLRLIYYSQIVNDFQKGDIAEGYSVSREKKESFPLTVTSAQKNPTAFYLCASLPSGANVLTFGAGSRLTVL.

The chain links TRBV5-4 to TRBJ1-2; D is possibly TRBD1 (6 bases). The germline V gene encodes CDR1 SGHNT and CDR2 YYREEE (reference sequence). Trimming stripped 4 bases from V and 6 bases from J, with 13 bases between. CDR3 size: 13 residues. CDR3 bases: TGTGCCAGCAGCCCGCCCCACAGGGATGGCTACACCTTC. It encodes CASSPPHRDGYTF.

This clonotype was seen a few times. This chain links TRBV19 with TRBJ2-5; D might be TRBD1 or TRBD2, each matching 5 bases. This CDR3 is built from 14 residues. Germline V gives CDR1 LNHDA, CDR2 SQIVND (reference sequence). The V end lost 5 bases, the J end lost 5 bases, and 15 bases lay between the germline ends. As DNA, the CDR3 is TGTGCCAGTAGTGCCCCCGGGACCTGGGAGACCCAGTACTTC. Its protein is CASSAPGTWETQYF.

The chain employs TRBV6-1 and TRBJ1-5; D might be TRBD1 (6 bases). V was pared by 6 bases and J by 4 bases, with 13 bases between. The V gene's germline CDR1 is MNHNS and CDR2 SASEGT. This CDR3 contains 14 residues. CDR3: CASSQGGGNQPQHF. The CDR3 DNA is TGTGCCAGCAGCCAAGGGGGGGGGAATCAGCCCCAGCATTTT.

This rearrangement joins TRBV7-3 to TRBJ2-7, with D perhaps given as TRBD1 or TRBD2 (5 bases each). Germline CDR1 SGHTA, CDR2 FQGTGA. The CDR3 is 14 amino acids. V lost 5 bases to trimming and J lost 5 bases, with 16 bases between them. The CDR3 here is CASSPAGTKDEQYF. DNA for the CDR3: TGTGCCAGCAGCCCGGCCGGGACGAAAGACGAGCAGTACTTC.

This clonotype was seen a few times. J is TRBJ1-2 and V is TRBV15, with no clear D. Looked up from germline, CDR1 is LNHNV and CDR2 is YYDKDF (reference sequence). This CDR3 has 13 residues. Trimming left V 0 bases short and J 5 bases short, with 7 bases between. CDR3 in amino acids: CATSRDGFYGYTF. In DNA, the CDR3 is TGTGCCACCAGCAGAGACGGATTTTATGGCTACACCTTC.

Remarks on this clonotype: A much larger clone differs by one base, so this may be a read error. V and J are TRBV20-1 and TRBJ1-5; D gene unclear. Germline lookup yields CDR1 DFQATT and CDR2 SNEGSKA (reference sequence). The CDR3 contains 13 residues. This CDR3 reads CSARGLGNQPRHF. CDR3 DNA: TGCAGTGCTAGAGGGTTGGGAAATCAGCCCCGGCATTTT.

V and J are TRBV6-5 and TRBJ2-7; 7 nucleotides agree with TRBD1. From germline, CDR1 is MNHEY and CDR2 SVGAGI. With V trimmed by 1 base and J by 5 bases, 2 bases remained unmatched. The CDR3 spans 13 residues. The CDR3 spells CASSYLTGHEQYF. The CDR3 DNA is TGTGCCAGCAGTTACTTGACAGGGCACGAGCAGTACTTC.

The J gene is TRBJ1-3, the V gene TRBV20-1, with D perhaps matching TRBD1 (5 bases). This CDR3 has 13 residues. V shed 6 bases and J shed 7 bases, with 16 bases lying between them. Germline CDR1 reads DFQATT; CDR2 reads SNEGSKA (reference sequence). The CDR3 region is CSAHAGYSNTIYF. DNA for the CDR3: TGCAGTGCCCACGCAGGGTATTCGAACACCATATATTTT.

The chain uses TRBV7-2 and TRBJ2-5, with 8 bases matching TRBD1. Trimming removed 2 bases from V and 5 bases from J; junction bases left unmatched: 13. Germline values: CDR1 SGHTA, CDR2 FQGNSA. CDR3 length: 17 residues. The CDR3 DNA reads as TGTGCCAGCAGCTTAAGGTTGGGCAGGGGGCGCGGGGAGACCCAGTACTTC. This encodes CASSLRLGRGRGETQYF.